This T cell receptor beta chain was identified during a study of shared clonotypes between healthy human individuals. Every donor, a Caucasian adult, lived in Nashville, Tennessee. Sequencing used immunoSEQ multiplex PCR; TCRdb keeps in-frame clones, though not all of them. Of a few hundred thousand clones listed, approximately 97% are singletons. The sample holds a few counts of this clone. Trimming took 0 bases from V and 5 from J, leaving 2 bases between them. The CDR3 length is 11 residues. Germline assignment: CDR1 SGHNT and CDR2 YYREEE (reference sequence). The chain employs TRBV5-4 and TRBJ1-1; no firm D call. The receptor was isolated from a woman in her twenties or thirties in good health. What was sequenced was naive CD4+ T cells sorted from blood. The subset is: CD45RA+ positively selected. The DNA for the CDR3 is TGTGCCAGCAGCTTGGGGACTGAAGCTTTCTTT. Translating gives CASSLGTEAFF.